The clone carrying this T cell receptor beta chain has a handful of counts. The sample is drawn from a study of early T cells in non-severe SARS-CoV-2 infection. Germline loops: CDR1 MGHDK, CDR2 SYGVNS. Trimming cost V 5 bases and J 2 bases, with 9 bases left between them. This CDR3 spans 13 amino acids. Each CDR3 protein is one row after TCRdb ran MiXCR on the 5' RACE reads. The table includes around 77,000 distinct CDR3 sequences, roughly 15% detected once. Source: whole blood, taken at baseline. The clonotype was recovered from an adult who was a healthcare worker with PCR-confirmed SARS-CoV-2 infection or an uninfected control (not recorded which). The J gene is TRBJ1-1, the V gene TRBV25-1; D might be TRBD1 (5 bases). In DNA form, the CDR3 reads TGTGCCAGCAGTCACACAGGTAACACTGAAGCTTTCTTT. Residues: CASSHTGNTEAFF.